These 28 T cell receptor beta chains came from one sample sequenced in a study of OX40 agonist ivuxolimab in advanced cancers. The library was produced with the immunoSEQ multiplex PCR assay. Here the immuneACCESS table is served through TCRdb, limited to in-frame sequences with V and J called. Missing clones are a known gap in these copies; in checked studies unresolved V genes cover under half, and the rest lacks a known reason. The sample table contains under 85,000 clones; only one count was recorded for roughly 85% of them. About 3% of the sample belongs to the ten largest clones. Sequencing was performed on CD4+ or CD8+ T cells sorted from blood, taken in a trial of the OX40 agonist ivuxolimab. The source of these receptors is an adult with an advanced solid tumor such as melanoma, head and neck, liver or kidney cancer.

The rearrangement uses TRBV9 and TRBJ1-3; D is unresolved. Germline V lookup: CDR1 SGDLS, CDR2 YYNGEE. V lost 4 bases to trimming and J lost 0 bases, with 11 bases between them. The CDR3 has 15 residues. CDR3: CASSQLVSSGNTIYF. CDR3 bases: TGTGCCAGCAGCCAACTAGTGAGCTCTGGAAACACCATATATTTT.

This sequence joins TRBV9 and TRBJ2-2, with D uncertain. Germline CDR1 and CDR2: SGDLS and YYNGEE. The length of the CDR3 is 14 residues. Trimming cost V 0 bases and J 5 bases, with 8 bases left between them. The CDR3 bases are TGTGCCAGCAGCGTAGATACGGAAACCGGGGAGCTGTTTTTT. It translates to CASSVDTETGELFF. Combining the CDR3 with reference TRBV9 and TRBJ2-2 gives the whole variable domain DSGVTQTPKHLITATGQRVTLRCSPRSGDLSVYWYQQSLDQGLQFLIQYYNGEERAKGNILERFSAQQFPDLHSELNLSSLELGDSALYFCASSVDTETGELFFGEGSRLTVL.

The genes are TRBV28 and TRBJ1-1, with D perhaps matching TRBD1 (6 bases). CDR1 and CDR2 from the germline V gene are MDHEN and SYDVKM. This CDR3 region has 14 residues. Trimming took 1 base from V and 3 from J, leaving 9 bases between them. CDR3 sequence reads: CASSLSGGYTEAFF. CDR3 DNA: TGTGCCAGCAGTTTATCGGGGGGCTACACTGAAGCTTTCTTT.

This clone was observed a single time. The chain employs TRBV5-1 and TRBJ1-2; TRBD1 agrees at 8 bases. With V trimmed by 3 bases and J by 5 bases, 12 bases remained unmatched. CDR3 length: 16 residues. CDR1 and CDR2 (germline): SGHRS, YFSETQ. The DNA of the CDR3 is TGCGCCAGCAGCTCGTACCGGGACAGGAGCCAATATGGCTACACCTTC. Its translation: CASSSYRDRSQYGYTF.

This sequence joins TRBV6-6 and TRBJ1-2; tentative D call: TRBD1 (6 bases). V was trimmed by 5 bases and J by 5 bases, leaving 15 bases between them. The germline CDR1 and CDR2 sequences are MNHNY and SVGAGI (reference sequence). The CDR3 loop spans 14 amino acids. For the CDR3, the DNA is TGTGCCAGCAGTGTGGCAGGGGTTGATTATGGCTACACCTTC. As protein: CASSVAGVDYGYTF.

V and J are TRBV18 and TRBJ2-2; TRBD2 matches 8 bases. The trim removed 3 bases at V and 1 base at J, leaving 4 bases unmatched. CDR1 and CDR2 (germline): KGHSH, LQKENI. This CDR3 region has 16 residues. The CDR3 here is CASSPGLVGNTGELFF. The CDR3 DNA sequence: TGTGCCAGCTCACCGGGACTAGTAGGGAACACCGGGGAGCTGTTTTTT.

V usage is TRBV10-2 and J usage is TRBJ2-2; 13 bases fit TRBD2. Germline V gene sequence: CDR1 WSHSY, CDR2 SAAADI. The CDR3 length is 16 residues. V lost 7 bases and J lost 9; bases outside the gene matches: 11. The CDR3 DNA reads as TGCGCCAGCAAACCCGGGACTAGCGGGATTCCCCGGGAGCTGTTTTTT. Its translation is CASKPGTSGIPRELFF.

CDR3 nucleotides: TGTGCCTGGCGGGACTCTGGGGCCAACGTCCTGACTTTC. As protein: CAWRDSGANVLTF. The rearrangement uses TRBV30 and TRBJ2-6; D is perhaps TRBD2 (5 bases). Germline V CDR1 and CDR2: GTSNPN, SVGIG (reference sequence). There are 13 residues in the CDR3. V was trimmed by 5 bases and J by 0 bases, leaving 5 bases between them.

The count of this clone is one. The gene calls are TRBV30 and TRBJ2-5; D uncertain. The CDR3 runs to 18 residues. V dropped 1 base and J dropped 2 bases, with 23 bases sitting between them. The germline V gene has CDR1 GTSNPN and CDR2 SVGIG (reference sequence). The CDR3 region is CAWSGDARWRSKQETQYF. The CDR3 DNA reads as TGTGCCTGGAGTGGCGATGCCAGGTGGCGGAGCAAACAAGAGACCCAGTACTTC.

The rearrangement links TRBV30 to TRBJ2-5; TRBD2 matches at 7 bases. J was trimmed by 2 bases and V by 5 bases; bases with no gene match: 11. Germline V gives CDR1 GTSNPN, CDR2 SVGIG (reference sequence). This CDR3 is built from 15 residues. The CDR3 region has the DNA TGTGCCTGGGAAAGGGTCGGGAGGCAACAAGAGACCCAGTACTTC. This encodes CAWERVGRQQETQYF.

This chain joins TRBV4-3 and TRBJ2-1; D is possibly TRBD1 (6 bases). This CDR3 has 15 amino acids. Trimming took off 4 bases at V and 5 bases at J, with 15 bases between the two ends. Germline lookup yields CDR1 LGHNA and CDR2 YSLEER. This CDR3 is CASSLLQGTDNEQFF. CDR3 sequence (DNA): TGCGCCAGCAGCCTCTTACAGGGAACGGACAATGAGCAGTTCTTC.

The CDR3 sequence: CASSIDGTGINYGYTF. The CDR3 nucleotides are TGTGCCAGTAGTATCGATGGGACAGGCATTAACTATGGCTACACCTTC. The rearrangement uses TRBV19 and TRBJ1-2; 8 bases match TRBD1. The CDR3 consists of 16 residues. Germline V gene lookup returns CDR1 LNHDA and CDR2 SQIVND (reference sequence). The trim removed 3 bases at V and 1 base at J, leaving 7 bases unmatched.

The chain uses TRBV6-5 and TRBJ1-5, with D unclear. In germline, CDR1 is MNHEY, CDR2 SVGAGI. V was trimmed by 5 bases and J by 11 bases, leaving 19 bases between them. The CDR3 loop spans 14 amino acids. The chain's CDR3 is CASSVNPARATQHF. In nucleotides, the CDR3 is TGTGCCAGCAGTGTAAACCCGGCCAGAGCCACCCAGCATTTT.

This clone was counted a single time. The chain joins TRBV29-1 to TRBJ1-1; D not resolved. There are 13 residues in the CDR3. The germline gives CDR1 SQVTM, CDR2 ANQGSEA. V shed 4 bases and J shed 4 bases, with 13 bases lying between them. The CDR3 protein is CSVVVYSGTEAFF. The CDR3 nucleotides are TGCAGCGTTGTAGTTTACTCCGGCACTGAAGCTTTCTTT.

J is TRBJ1-6 and V is TRBV5-1, with a possible D match to TRBD1 (6 bases). Germline V gene lookup returns CDR1 SGHRS and CDR2 YFSETQ. Trimming cost V 4 bases and J 6 bases, with 11 bases left between them. This CDR3 has 14 residues. The CDR3 DNA sequence: TGCGCCAGCAGCGCCCAGGACAGTAATTCACCCCTCCACTTT. Residues: CASSAQDSNSPLHF.

This sequence joins TRBV10-1 and TRBJ2-7; 8 bases are shared with TRBD1. V shed 7 bases, J shed 5 bases, and the junction held 10 bases outside the gene matches. Germline loops: CDR1 WNHNN, CDR2 SYGVQD (reference sequence). This CDR3 is 14 amino acids long. The DNA for the CDR3 is TGCGCCAGCAACCAAATCGACAGGGGAAACGAGCAGTACTTC. Residues: CASNQIDRGNEQYF.

In regard to this clone: Other DNA sequences within the sample encode an identical CDR3. The chain uses TRBV11-2 and TRBJ2-3; D tentatively fits TRBD1 or TRBD2 (5 bases each). Germline V lookup: CDR1 SGHAT, CDR2 FQNNGV. The CDR3 has 16 amino acids. Trimming took off 3 bases at V and 0 bases at J, with 13 bases between the two ends. The CDR3 DNA reads as TGTGCCAGCAGCTTGGGGGTTGTGGGAAGCACAGATACGCAGTATTTT. Amino acid sequence: CASSLGVVGSTDTQYF.

This chain uses TRBV7-2 with TRBJ1-2; D gene ambiguous. Germline CDR1 is SGHTA and CDR2 is FQGNSA. The CDR3 contains 15 residues. Trimming took 3 bases from V and 4 from J, leaving 15 bases between them. CDR3 protein: CASSFLMAVGYGYTF. The CDR3 region has the DNA TGTGCCAGCAGCTTCCTCATGGCCGTTGGCTATGGCTACACCTTC.

The chain couples TRBV30 to TRBJ1-2, with a tentative D call TRBD1 (6 bases). This CDR3 is built from 14 residues. Germline V lookup: CDR1 GTSNPN, CDR2 SVGIG (reference sequence). V lost 2 bases and J 3 bases, leaving 13 bases between the germline ends. This CDR3 is CAWSSGQLYYGYTF. The DNA for the CDR3 is TGTGCCTGGAGTTCCGGACAGCTTTACTATGGCTACACCTTC.

The chain combines TRBV11-2 with TRBJ2-7, with no clear D. This CDR3 contains 12 residues. Deletions cut 5 bases from V and 3 bases from J, with 8 bases between. From germline, CDR1 is SGHAT and CDR2 FQNNGV. CDR3 region: CASSLTDYEQYF. As DNA, the CDR3 is TGTGCCAGCAGCCTCACCGACTACGAGCAGTACTTC.

This chain joins TRBV27 and TRBJ2-7, with 7 bases matching TRBD1. The germline gives CDR1 MNHEY, CDR2 SMNVEV (reference sequence). Unmatched junction bases numbered 8, after V lost 5 bases and J lost 4 bases. This CDR3 is built from 14 residues. DNA of the CDR3: TGTGCCAGCAGTCGAGACAGGGACGGGTACGAGCAGTACTTC. This gives the protein CASSRDRDGYEQYF.

J is TRBJ1-2 and V is TRBV6-5, with unresolved D. The ends were cut back, 7 bases at V and 1 base at J, with 16 bases in the middle. The CDR3 sequence is 15 residues long. Looked up from germline, CDR1 is MNHEY and CDR2 is SVGAGI. CDR3 coding DNA: TGTGCCAGCACCCCCTCCCTCGTGGATAACTATGGCTACACCTTC. Its protein is CASTPSLVDNYGYTF.

The genes are TRBV10-3 and TRBJ1-1; no definite D call. Trimming removed 2 bases from V and 6 bases from J, with 16 bases in between. The CDR3 runs 15 residues. The germline CDR1 and CDR2 sequences are ENHRY and SYGVKD. CDR3 coding DNA: TGTGCCATCAGTGAGACCGGAGCCGATCCCTCTGAAGCTTTCTTT. Protein sequence: CAISETGADPSEAFF.

This chain joins TRBV29-1 and TRBJ2-3; 8 positions match TRBD1. This CDR3 spans 14 amino acids. V lost 3 bases and J lost 6; bases outside the gene matches: 8. CDR1 SQVTM and CDR2 ANQGSEA come from the germline V gene. CDR3 DNA: TGCAGCGTTGAGGCGGACAGGGATGGGGATACGCAGTATTTT. Translated: CSVEADRDGDTQYF.

The chain uses TRBV7-3 and TRBJ2-6; D not certain. The CDR3 extends over 14 amino acids. The germline CDR1 and CDR2 sequences are SGHTA and FQGTGA. The V and J ends lost 5 bases and 0 bases respectively, with 5 bases between them. The CDR3 nucleotides are TGTGCCAGCAGCCCTACCTCTGGGGCCAACGTCCTGACTTTC. This translates into CASSPTSGANVLTF.

V gene TRBV18 combines with J gene TRBJ1-3, with 9 positions matching TRBD1. Germline lookup yields CDR1 KGHSH and CDR2 LQKENI. CDR3 size: 16 residues. J gave up 7 bases and V 3 bases, and 10 bases lay outside the gene matches. CDR3 region: CASSPPSGTGMNTIYF. The CDR3 DNA follows: TGTGCCAGCTCACCTCCTTCCGGGACAGGGATGAACACCATATATTTT.

The J gene is TRBJ2-7, the V gene TRBV6-5; D is ambiguous. Looked up from germline, CDR1 is MNHEY and CDR2 is SVGAGI. Between the trimmed V and J ends, which lost 2 bases and 2 bases, there was a span of 7 bases. The CDR3 consists of 13 residues. CDR3 in amino acids: CASSYGNTYEQYF. Written as DNA, the CDR3 is TGTGCCAGCAGTTACGGGAATACCTACGAGCAGTACTTC.

The rearrangement joins TRBV6-5 to TRBJ1-5; TRBD1 aligns across 7 bases. CDR3 length equals 13 residues. Germline CDR1 and CDR2: MNHEY and SVGAGI. J gave up 3 bases and V 6 bases, and 2 bases lay outside the gene matches. CDR3 residues: CASRGQFNQPQHF. For the CDR3, the DNA is TGTGCCAGCAGGGGACAGTTCAATCAGCCCCAGCATTTT.